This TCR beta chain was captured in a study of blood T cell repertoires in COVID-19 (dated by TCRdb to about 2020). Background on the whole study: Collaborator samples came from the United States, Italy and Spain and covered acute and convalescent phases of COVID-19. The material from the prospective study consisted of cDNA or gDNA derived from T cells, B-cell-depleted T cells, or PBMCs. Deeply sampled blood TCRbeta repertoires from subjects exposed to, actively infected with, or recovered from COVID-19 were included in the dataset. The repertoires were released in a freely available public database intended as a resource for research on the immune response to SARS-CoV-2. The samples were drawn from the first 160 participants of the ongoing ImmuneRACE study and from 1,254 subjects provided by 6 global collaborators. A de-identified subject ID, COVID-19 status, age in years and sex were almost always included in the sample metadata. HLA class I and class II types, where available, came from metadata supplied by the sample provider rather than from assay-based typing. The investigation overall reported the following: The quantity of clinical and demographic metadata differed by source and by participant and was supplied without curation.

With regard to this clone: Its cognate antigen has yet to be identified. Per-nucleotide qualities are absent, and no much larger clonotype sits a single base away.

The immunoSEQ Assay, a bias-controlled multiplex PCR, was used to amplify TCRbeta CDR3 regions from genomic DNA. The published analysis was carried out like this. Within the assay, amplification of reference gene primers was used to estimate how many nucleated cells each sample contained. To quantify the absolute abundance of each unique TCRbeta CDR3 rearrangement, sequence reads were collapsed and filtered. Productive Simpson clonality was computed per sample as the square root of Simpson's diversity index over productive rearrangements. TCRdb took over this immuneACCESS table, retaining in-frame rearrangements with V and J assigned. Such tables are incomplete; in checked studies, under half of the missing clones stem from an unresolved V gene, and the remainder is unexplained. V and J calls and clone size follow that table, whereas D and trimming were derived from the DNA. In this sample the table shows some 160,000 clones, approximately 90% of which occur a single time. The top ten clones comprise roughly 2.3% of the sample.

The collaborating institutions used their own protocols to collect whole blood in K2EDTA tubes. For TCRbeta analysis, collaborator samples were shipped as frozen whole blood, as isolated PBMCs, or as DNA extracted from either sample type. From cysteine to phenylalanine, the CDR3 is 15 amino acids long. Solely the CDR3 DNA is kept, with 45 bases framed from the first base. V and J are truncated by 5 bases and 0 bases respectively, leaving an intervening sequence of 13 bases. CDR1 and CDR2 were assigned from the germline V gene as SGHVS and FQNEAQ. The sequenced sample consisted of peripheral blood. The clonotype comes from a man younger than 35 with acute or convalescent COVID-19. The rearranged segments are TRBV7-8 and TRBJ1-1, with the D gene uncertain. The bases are TGTGCCAGCAGCCTACCGGGTCTCATGAACACTGAAGCTTTCTTT. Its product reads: CASSLPGLMNTEAFF.